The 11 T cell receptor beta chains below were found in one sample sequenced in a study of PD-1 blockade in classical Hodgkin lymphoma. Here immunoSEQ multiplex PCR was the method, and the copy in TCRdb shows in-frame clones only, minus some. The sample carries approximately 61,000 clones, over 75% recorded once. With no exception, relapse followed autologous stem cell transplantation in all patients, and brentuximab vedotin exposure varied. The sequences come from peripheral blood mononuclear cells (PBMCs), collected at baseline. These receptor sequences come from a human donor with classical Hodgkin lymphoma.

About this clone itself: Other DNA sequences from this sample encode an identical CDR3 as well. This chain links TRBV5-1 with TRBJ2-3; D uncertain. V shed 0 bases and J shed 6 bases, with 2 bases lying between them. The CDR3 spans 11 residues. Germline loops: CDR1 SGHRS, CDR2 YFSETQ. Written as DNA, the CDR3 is TGCGCCAGCAGCTTGGGGGATACGCAGTATTTT. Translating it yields CASSLGDTQYF.

The CDR3 loop is CASSPSRGMSYEQYF. CDR3 DNA sequence: TGTGCCAGCTCACCCAGTCGGGGGATGTCCTACGAGCAGTACTTC. This chain connects TRBV18 to TRBJ2-7; perhaps TRBD2 as D (6 bases). This CDR3 has 15 residues. The V and J ends lost 3 bases and 1 base respectively, with 13 bases between them. CDR1 is KGHSH, CDR2 LQKENI, per germline.

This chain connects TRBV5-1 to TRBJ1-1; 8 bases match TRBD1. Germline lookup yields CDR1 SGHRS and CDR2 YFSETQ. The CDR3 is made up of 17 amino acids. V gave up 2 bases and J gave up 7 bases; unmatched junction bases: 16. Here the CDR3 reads CASSFLPDDRGSFEAFF. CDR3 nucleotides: TGCGCCAGCAGCTTCCTCCCCGATGACAGGGGCTCATTTGAAGCTTTCTTT.

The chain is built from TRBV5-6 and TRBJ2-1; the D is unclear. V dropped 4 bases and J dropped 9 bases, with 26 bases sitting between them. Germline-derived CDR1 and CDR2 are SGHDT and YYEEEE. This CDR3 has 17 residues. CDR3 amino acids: CASSALIDGISTFEQFF. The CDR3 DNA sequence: TGTGCCAGCAGCGCCCTAATTGACGGAATATCCACTTTTGAGCAGTTCTTC.

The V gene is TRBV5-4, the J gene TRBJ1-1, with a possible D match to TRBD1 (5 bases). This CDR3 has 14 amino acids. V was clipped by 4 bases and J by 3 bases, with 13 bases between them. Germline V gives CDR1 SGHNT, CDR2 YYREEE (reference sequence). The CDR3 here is CASSPWGGYTEAFF. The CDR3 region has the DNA TGTGCCAGCAGCCCCTGGGGGGGGTACACTGAAGCTTTCTTT.

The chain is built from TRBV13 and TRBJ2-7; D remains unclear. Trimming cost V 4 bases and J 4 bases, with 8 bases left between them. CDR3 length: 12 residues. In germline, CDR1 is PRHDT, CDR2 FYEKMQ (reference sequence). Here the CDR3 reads CASSSGRYEQYF. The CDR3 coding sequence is TGTGCCAGCAGCTCCGGACGGTACGAGCAGTACTTC.

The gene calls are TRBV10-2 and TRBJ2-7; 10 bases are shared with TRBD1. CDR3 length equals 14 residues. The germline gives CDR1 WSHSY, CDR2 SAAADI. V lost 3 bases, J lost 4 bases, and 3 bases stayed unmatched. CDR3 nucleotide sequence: TGCGCCAGCAGTGATGGGGGACAGGGGTACGAGCAGTACTTC. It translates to CASSDGGQGYEQYF.

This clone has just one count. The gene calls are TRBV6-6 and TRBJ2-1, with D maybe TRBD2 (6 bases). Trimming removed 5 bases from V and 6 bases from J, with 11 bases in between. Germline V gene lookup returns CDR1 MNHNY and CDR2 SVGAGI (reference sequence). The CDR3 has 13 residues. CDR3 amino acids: CASSPRESNEQFF. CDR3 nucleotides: TGTGCCAGCAGTCCCCGGGAGAGCAATGAGCAGTTCTTC.

The CDR3 region is CAWTPLSGPYNEQFF. CDR3 coding DNA: TGTGCCTGGACCCCTCTTTCAGGACCTTACAATGAGCAGTTCTTC. The chain couples TRBV30 to TRBJ2-1; D remains unclear. The CDR3 is made up of 15 amino acids. V lost 4 bases, J lost 4 bases, and 17 bases lay in between. Germline CDR1 reads GTSNPN; CDR2 reads SVGIG (reference sequence).

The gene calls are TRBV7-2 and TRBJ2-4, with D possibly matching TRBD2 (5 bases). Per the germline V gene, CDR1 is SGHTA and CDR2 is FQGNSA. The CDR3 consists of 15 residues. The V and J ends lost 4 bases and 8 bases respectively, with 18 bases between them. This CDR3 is CASSYGGRVLDIQYF. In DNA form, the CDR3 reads TGTGCCAGCAGCTACGGCGGGCGGGTCTTAGACATTCAGTACTTC.

The DNA of the CDR3 is TGTGCCAGCAGTTACTCCGGCCCCGGCTATGGCTACACCTTC. This codes for CASSYSGPGYGYTF. V gene TRBV6-5 combines with J gene TRBJ1-2, with D hard to call. The V and J ends lost 0 bases and 4 bases respectively, with 9 bases between them. CDR3 length: 14 amino acids. The germline gives CDR1 MNHEY, CDR2 SVGAGI.